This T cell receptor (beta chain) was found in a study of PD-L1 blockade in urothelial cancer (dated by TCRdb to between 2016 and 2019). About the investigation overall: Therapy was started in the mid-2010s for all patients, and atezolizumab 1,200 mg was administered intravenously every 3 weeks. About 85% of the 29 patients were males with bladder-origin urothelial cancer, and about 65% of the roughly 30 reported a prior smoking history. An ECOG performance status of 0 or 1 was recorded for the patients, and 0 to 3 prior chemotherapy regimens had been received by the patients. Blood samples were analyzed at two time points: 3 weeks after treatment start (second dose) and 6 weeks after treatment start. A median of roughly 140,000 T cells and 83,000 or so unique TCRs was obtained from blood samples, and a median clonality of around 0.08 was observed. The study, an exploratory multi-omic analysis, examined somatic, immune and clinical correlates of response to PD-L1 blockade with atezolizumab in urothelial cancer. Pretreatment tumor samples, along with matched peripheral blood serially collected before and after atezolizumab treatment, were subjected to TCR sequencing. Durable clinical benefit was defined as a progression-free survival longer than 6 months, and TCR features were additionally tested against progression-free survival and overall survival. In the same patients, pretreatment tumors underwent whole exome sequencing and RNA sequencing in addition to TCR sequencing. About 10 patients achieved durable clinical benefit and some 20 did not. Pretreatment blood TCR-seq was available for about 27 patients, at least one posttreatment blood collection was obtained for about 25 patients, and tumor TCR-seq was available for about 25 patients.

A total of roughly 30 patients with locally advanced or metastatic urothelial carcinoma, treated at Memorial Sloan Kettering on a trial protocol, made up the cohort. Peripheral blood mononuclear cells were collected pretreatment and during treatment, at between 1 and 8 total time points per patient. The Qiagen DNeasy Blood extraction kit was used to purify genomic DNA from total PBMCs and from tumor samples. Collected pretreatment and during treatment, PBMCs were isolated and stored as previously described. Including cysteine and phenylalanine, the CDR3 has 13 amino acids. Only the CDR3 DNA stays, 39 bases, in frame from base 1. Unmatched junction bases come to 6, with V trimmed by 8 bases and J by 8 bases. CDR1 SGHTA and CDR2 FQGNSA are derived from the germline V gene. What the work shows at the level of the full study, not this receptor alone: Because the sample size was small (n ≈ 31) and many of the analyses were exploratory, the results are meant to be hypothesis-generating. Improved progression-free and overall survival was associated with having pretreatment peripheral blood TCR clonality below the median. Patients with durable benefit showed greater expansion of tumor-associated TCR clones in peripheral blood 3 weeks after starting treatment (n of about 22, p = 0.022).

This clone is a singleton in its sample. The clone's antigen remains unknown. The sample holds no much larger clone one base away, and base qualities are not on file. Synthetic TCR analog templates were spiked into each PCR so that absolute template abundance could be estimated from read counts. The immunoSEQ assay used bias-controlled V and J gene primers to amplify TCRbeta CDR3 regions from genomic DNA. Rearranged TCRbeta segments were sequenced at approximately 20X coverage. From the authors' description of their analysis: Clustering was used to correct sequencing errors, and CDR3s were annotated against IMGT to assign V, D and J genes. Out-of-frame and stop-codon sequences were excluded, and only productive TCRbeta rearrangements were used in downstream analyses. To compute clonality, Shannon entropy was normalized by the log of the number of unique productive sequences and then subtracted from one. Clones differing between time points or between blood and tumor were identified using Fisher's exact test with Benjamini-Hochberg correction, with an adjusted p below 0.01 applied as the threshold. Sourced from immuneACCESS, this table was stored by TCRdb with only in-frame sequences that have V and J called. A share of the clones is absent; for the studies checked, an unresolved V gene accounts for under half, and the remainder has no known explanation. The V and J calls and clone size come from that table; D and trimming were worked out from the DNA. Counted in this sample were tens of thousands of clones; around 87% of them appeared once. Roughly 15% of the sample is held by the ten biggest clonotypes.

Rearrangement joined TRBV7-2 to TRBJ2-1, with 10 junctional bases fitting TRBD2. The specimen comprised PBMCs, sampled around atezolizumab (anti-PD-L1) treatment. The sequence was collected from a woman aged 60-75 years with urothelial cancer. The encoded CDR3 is CASGAGLADEQFF. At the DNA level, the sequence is TGTGCCAGCGGTGCTGGACTAGCGGATGAGCAGTTCTTC.